A selection of T cell receptor beta chains follows, all from one sample in a study. One entry per CDR3 protein results from TCRdb running MiXCR on the RT-PCR reads. Here the sample spans fewer than 800,000 distinct CDR3 sequences, 14% being singletons. Sequences were obtained from memory CD4+ T cells from blood. Receptor source: a female donor in good health, serving as a healthy control. The CDR3 runs from the conserved cysteine through the conserved F or W.

j_call v_call cdr3_aa
TRBJ2-2 TRBV20-1 CSAVTLGGTNTGELFF
TRBJ2-4 TRBV6-1 CASSDGTRNIQYF
TRBJ2-5 TRBV29-1 CSVRTGGGETQYF
TRBJ2-3 TRBV2 CASRGYQSTDTQYF
TRBJ2-7 TRBV7-9 CASSPYTGTNYEQYF
TRBJ2-7 TRBV14 CASSPPSFGHKSYEQYF
TRBJ2-1 TRBV7-9 CASSSAVRGNEQFF
TRBJ2-7 TRBV7-2 CASSLIQSGRGEQYF
TRBJ2-3 TRBV11-2 CASSLQGLAGAQYF
TRBJ2-3 TRBV24-1 CATSDHTRTGGADTQYF
TRBJ2-5 TRBV20-1 CSARNRGETQYF
TRBJ2-1 TRBV7-2 CASSLAQGNEQFF
TRBJ1-1 TRBV12-3/TRBV12-4 CASQGQGSTEAFF
TRBJ2-3 TRBV15 CATSRAGHGEDTQYF
TRBJ2-1 TRBV6-1 CASSVSSGSDNEQFF
TRBJ2-7 TRBV5-6 CASSPEPGQVTYEQYF
TRBJ1-4 TRBV5-5 CASSPVGSNEKLFF
TRBJ1-4 TRBV29-1 CSVGRSRSEKLFF
TRBJ1-6 TRBV7-3 CASSSGPSTPLHF
TRBJ1-1 TRBV12-3/TRBV12-4 CASNIAGTYHEAFF
TRBJ2-3 TRBV4-2 CASSQGISGGSTDTQYF
TRBJ2-3 TRBV15 CATSRDLGLVGLNEQYF
TRBJ2-7 TRBV5-6 CASSLSGRGFYEQYF
TRBJ1-2 TRBV5-5 CASSQSGSFTYGYTF
TRBJ1-6 TRBV27 CASSPPGEPGNSPLHF
TRBJ2-5 TRBV5-1 CASSDSEETQYF
TRBJ1-2 TRBV3-1 CASSQGGLLDGYTF
TRBJ2-7 TRBV21-1 CASSNDTPGHEQYF
TRBJ1-1 TRBV7-9 CASSEGDLEAFF
TRBJ1-2 TRBV9 CASSVAGRLNYGYTF
TRBJ1-1 TRBV12-3/TRBV12-4 CASIPVRDRVLGTEAFF